The clone carrying this T cell receptor beta chain appeared once. Its antigen is undetermined. The data were produced by immunoSEQ multiplex PCR, yet TCRdb's version contains in-frame clones alone and is incomplete. The sample yields 25,000 to 30,000 clones, just over 90% seen once. These data originate in a study of OX40 agonist ivuxolimab in advanced cancers. Whole-study context: Participants, approximately 80% male, averaged about 56 years of age, ranging from 23 to 79. Prior therapy, whether anti-PD-1, anti-PD-L1 or anti-CTLA-4, was allowed, and roughly 44% had some.

Losses at the gene ends were 5 bases for V and 3 bases for J; bases not matched to a gene: 8. CDR1 is SGHKS and CDR2 is YYEKEE in the germline V gene (reference sequence). The CDR3 sequence is 14 residues long. Findings of the study overall: Doses of 0.1 to 3.0 mg/kg were accompanied by clonal expansion of CD4+ and CD8+ blood T cells by week 6.

V and J are TRBV5-5 and TRBJ2-7; 7 nucleotides align to TRBD1. The sequence derives from an adult with an advanced solid tumor such as melanoma, head and neck, liver or kidney cancer. The sequences come from CD4+ or CD8+ T cells sorted from blood, collected in a trial of the OX40 agonist ivuxolimab. The CDR3 DNA sequence: TGTGCCAGCAGGACCATTTCAGGGGGCTACGAGCAGTACTTC. Translated, it gives CASRTISGGYEQYF.